This T cell receptor beta chain is from a study of T cells in Graves' hyperthyroidism and ophthalmopathy. On the study more broadly: Upon initial diagnosis and before any treatment, peripheral blood was collected.

Germline V gives CDR1 SGHTS, CDR2 YDEGEE. Trimming pared 1 base from V and 11 bases from J, leaving 4 bases between. This CDR3 comprises 11 residues. Over 18 months, lack of ophthalmopathy progression marked Graves' hyperthyroidism as stable. Hyperthyroidism was newly diagnosed in patients aged 18 to 65 (duration under 2 months). Fresh peripheral blood, 7.5 to 10 ml, was the source of the PBMCs. The table lists this clonotype with a few counts. TCR beta CDR3 region amplification was performed from RNA transcripts. The TCR CDR3 first-round RT-PCR relied on the HTBI primer set. TCRdb reprocessed the multiplex PCR reads with MiXCR, giving one entry per CDR3 protein. The sample has around 420,000 distinct CDR3 sequences, more than 15% seen once.

The TCR was taken from a young woman with Graves' hyperthyroidism. Specimen: blood. The rearrangement links TRBV5-8 to TRBJ1-6; D call uncertain. The DNA for the CDR3 is TGTGCCAGCAGCTTGAATCCACCCCTCCACTTT. Protein sequence: CASSLNPPLHF.